This TCR beta chain was sequenced in a study of CD8 T cells in ankylosing spondylitis. Per the germline V gene, CDR1 is MNHEY and CDR2 is SVGEGT. The CDR3 length is 13 residues. The germline V and J ends were trimmed by 1 base and 8 bases, with 11 bases remaining between them. About this clonotype itself: As yet, its antigen is unknown.

Study-wide results and limits: A motif of fewer than ten highly homologous TCR beta variants was seen as apparently characteristic of ankylosing spondylitis blood. Clones linked to disease were reported to show significant enrichment in matched ankylosing spondylitis synovial fluid.

Quantitative barcoded 5'-RACE was used to prepare TCR beta libraries. TCRdb reanalysed the 5' RACE reads using MiXCR and keeps one entry per CDR3 protein. The table shows roughly 300,000 distinct CDR3 sequences, with 8% occurring only once. The chain carries TRBV6-2 or TRBV6-3 and TRBJ1-1; D perhaps matches TRBD1 (5 bases). This receptor was identified in a male donor with ankylosing spondylitis. Sequencing was carried out using blood, either unsorted or a sorted T cell fraction (not recorded which). The CDR3 here is CASSYLDTPEAFF. Written as DNA, the CDR3 is TGTGCCAGCAGTTACTTGGACACCCCAGAAGCTTTCTTT.